The sequence of this T cell receptor beta chain was determined in a study of shared clonotypes between healthy human individuals. Turning to the study itself: Aged 18 to 49, the donors were a couple of women and a few men.

Germline CDR1 reads LGHNA; CDR2 reads YSLEER. The CDR3 is 17 residues long. V lost 4 bases and J 8 bases, leaving 23 bases between the germline ends. Every subset's genomic DNA went evenly onto several immunoSEQ plates. Around 300 ng DNA, tens of thousands of T cell genomes, went into unsorted PBMC replicate PCRs. Profiled with immunoSEQ multiplex PCR; TCRdb holds only in-frame clones, not every one. The data hold around 480,000 clones, with approximately 79% observed a single time. The receptor comes from a woman in her thirties or forties in good health. Some clones in this sample may be carry-over from other donors' samples. The specimen sequenced was PBMCs. This chain links TRBV4-3 with TRBJ1-4, with a tentative D call TRBD1 (5 bases). The CDR3 here is CASSPKRAGRAAEKLFF. CDR3 nucleotides: TGCGCCAGCAGCCCCAAACGGGCGGGCAGGGCCGCGGAAAAACTGTTTTTT.